The 10 T cell receptor beta chains below come from one sample, sequenced in a study of T cells in Graves' hyperthyroidism and ophthalmopathy. The CDR3 regions of TCR beta were amplified from RNA transcripts. The HTBI primer set served for first-round RT-PCR of the TCR CDR3. From the multiplex PCR reads, TCRdb called clonotypes with MiXCR, one entry per CDR3 protein. Of around 270,000 distinct CDR3 sequences listed, around 20% are singletons. The material sequenced was blood. These receptors originate from a man aged 45-65 years with Graves' ophthalmopathy.

This clonotype was detected many times. The chain is built from TRBV7-8 and TRBJ2-7; D may be TRBD2 (6 bases). Germline lookup yields CDR1 SGHVS and CDR2 FQNEAQ. The CDR3 is 14 residues long. Trimming pared 1 base from V and 2 bases from J, leaving 9 bases between. In DNA form, the CDR3 reads TGTGCCAGCAGCTTAGGAGGCGGGACCTACGAGCAGTACTTC. Translated: CASSLGGGTYEQYF.

The genes are TRBV27 and TRBJ2-1, with a weak D call TRBD1 (7 bases). Germline loops: CDR1 MNHEY, CDR2 SMNVEV (reference sequence). V was cut by 3 bases and J by 7 bases, with 10 bases left in between. This CDR3 contains 13 residues. In DNA, the CDR3 is TGTGCCAGCAGTTTTCCAGGGGGGAATGAGCAGTTCTTC. Translating gives CASSFPGGNEQFF.

V gene TRBV2 combines with J gene TRBJ2-1; 11 bases map to TRBD2. Per germline, CDR1 SNHLY and CDR2 FYNNEI. Unmatched junction bases numbered 3, after V lost 2 bases and J lost 6 bases. This CDR3 has 15 residues. The CDR3 DNA sequence: TGTGCCAGCAGTGAACTAGCGGGAGGATCCAATGAGCAGTTCTTC. Protein sequence: CASSELAGGSNEQFF.

This clonotype was observed many times. This chain links TRBV2 with TRBJ2-1; TRBD2 matches at 11 bases. Germline values: CDR1 SNHLY, CDR2 FYNNEI. The CDR3 covers 15 residues. The trim removed 7 bases at V and 3 bases at J, leaving 5 bases unmatched. The CDR3 spells CASKPGLAVYNEQFF. The CDR3 DNA is TGTGCCAGCAAACCGGGACTAGCGGTCTACAATGAGCAGTTCTTC.

This clonotype was picked up a small number of times. Its ends do not fully match the called genes, so a read error is possible. The chain employs TRBV14 and TRBJ2-5; D assignment may be TRBD1 or TRBD2 (5 bases each). The CDR3 length is 12 residues. Germline V lookup: CDR1 SGHDN, CDR2 FVKESK. CDR3 coding DNA: TGTGCCAGCAGCCCGGGGCGTCTGGGCCTCCACTTC. Protein: CASSPGRLGLHF.

This clonotype was counted many times. The chain links TRBV15 to TRBJ2-5; 9 bases line up with TRBD1. The CDR3 extends over 14 amino acids. V shed 5 bases and J 5 bases; nucleotides not matched to a gene: 6. Germline CDR1 is LNHNV and CDR2 is YYDKDF (reference sequence). For the CDR3, the DNA is TGTGCCACCAGCTTGGACAGGGGAGGCGAGACCCAGTACTTC. Translated: CATSLDRGGETQYF.

This clonotype appeared a few times. V and J are TRBV9 and TRBJ1-6, with no clear D. V was shortened by 4 bases and J by 0 bases, with 11 bases between the two germline ends. The length of the CDR3 is 16 residues. The V gene's germline CDR1 is SGDLS and CDR2 YYNGEE. The DNA for the CDR3 is TGTGCCAGCAGCCCAGATGCCGGCTCCTATAATTCACCCCTCCACTTT. Protein sequence: CASSPDAGSYNSPLHF. The full variable domain, in which reference TRBV9 and TRBJ1-6 provide the parts outside the CDR3, is DSGVTQTPKHLITATGQRVTLRCSPRSGDLSVYWYQQSLDQGLQFLIQYYNGEERAKGNILERFSAQQFPDLHSELNLSSLELGDSALYFCASSPDAGSYNSPLHFGNGTRLTVT.

This clonotype was detected many times. This chain joins TRBV5-1 and TRBJ1-1; no reliable D call. The CDR3 has 14 amino acids. Looked up from germline, CDR1 is SGHRS and CDR2 is YFSETQ. The V end lost 4 bases, the J end lost 1 base, and 11 bases lay between the germline ends. The CDR3 reads CASSARPTNTEAFF. CDR3 DNA: TGCGCCAGCAGCGCCAGGCCCACGAACACTGAAGCTTTCTTT.

This clonotype was counted a few times. The chain joins TRBV5-4 to TRBJ2-3; no clear D. The CDR3 sequence is 14 residues long. From germline, CDR1 is SGHNT and CDR2 YYREEE (reference sequence). V was clipped by 2 bases and J by 2 bases, with 9 bases between them. CDR3 coding DNA: TGTGCCAGCAGCTTCGTCCGGAACACAGATACGCAGTATTTT. Translated: CASSFVRNTDTQYF.

There are many counts of this clonotype. The rearrangement links TRBV11-2 to TRBJ2-7; 9 bases map to TRBD1. Unmatched junction bases numbered 15, after V lost 6 bases and J lost 3 bases. The CDR3 extends over 17 amino acids. Germline-derived CDR1 and CDR2 are SGHAT and FQNNGV. CDR3 residues: CASRPPVGQGKHYEQYF. CDR3 DNA: TGTGCCAGCAGGCCTCCGGTTGGACAGGGGAAACACTACGAGCAGTACTTC.